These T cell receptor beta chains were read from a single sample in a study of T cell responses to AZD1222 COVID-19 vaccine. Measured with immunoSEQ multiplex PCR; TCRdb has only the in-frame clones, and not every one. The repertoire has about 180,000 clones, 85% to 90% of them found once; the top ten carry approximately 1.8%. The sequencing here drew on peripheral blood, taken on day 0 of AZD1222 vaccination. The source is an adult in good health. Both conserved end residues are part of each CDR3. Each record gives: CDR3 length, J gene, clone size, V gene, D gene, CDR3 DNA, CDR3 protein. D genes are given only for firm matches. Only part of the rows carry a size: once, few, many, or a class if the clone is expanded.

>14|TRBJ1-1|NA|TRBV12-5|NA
TGTGCTAGTGGTGCCCTCTTTAGTGCCACTGAAGCTTTCTTT
CASGALFSATEAFF
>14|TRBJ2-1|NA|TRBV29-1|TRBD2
TGCAGCGTTGAATGGGGGGGCTCCTACAATGAGCAGTTCTTC
CSVEWGGSYNEQFF
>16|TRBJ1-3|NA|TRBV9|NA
TGTGCCAGCAGCGTAAGCAATCAATTCTCTGGAAACACCATATATTTT
CASSVSNQFSGNTIYF
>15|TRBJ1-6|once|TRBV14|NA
TGTGCCAGCAGCCTACGGATCCACCCCAGTTCACCCCTCCACTTT
CASSLRIHPSSPLHF
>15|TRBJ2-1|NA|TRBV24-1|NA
TGTGCCACCAGTGATTTGCAAAGCTCCTACAATGAGCAGTTCTTC
CATSDLQSSYNEQFF
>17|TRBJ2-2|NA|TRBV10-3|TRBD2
TGTGCCATCAGTAAGGGGTCGTTCGGGAGGGACCCCGGGGAGCTGTTTTTT
CAISKGSFGRDPGELFF
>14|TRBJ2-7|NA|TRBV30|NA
TGTGCCTGGAGTTCGGTGACCGGAGGGCTTCCGCAGTACTTC
CAWSSVTGGLPQYF
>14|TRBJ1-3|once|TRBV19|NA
TGTGCCAGTAATCCTCCAGGGCTGGTAAACACCATATATTTT
CASNPPGLVNTIYF
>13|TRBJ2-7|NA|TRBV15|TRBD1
TGTGCCACCAGCAGCAGACAGGGTCACGAGCAGTACTTC
CATSSRQGHEQYF
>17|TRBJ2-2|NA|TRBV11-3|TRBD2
TGTGCCAGCAGCCCGGGATTGACTAGCGGGGGGAACGGGGAGCTGTTTTTT
CASSPGLTSGGNGELFF
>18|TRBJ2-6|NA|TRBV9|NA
TGTGCCAGCAGCCCGAGTTTGAGGTCCGGGTCTGGGGCCAACGTCCTGACTTTC
CASSPSLRSGSGANVLTF
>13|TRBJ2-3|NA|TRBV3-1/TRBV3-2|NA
TGTGCCAGCAGGTCCTCTAGCGCAGATACGCAGTATTTT
CASRSSSADTQYF
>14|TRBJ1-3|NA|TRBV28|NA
TGTGCCAGCAGTTTAGGGGTTAATGGAAACACCATATATTTT
CASSLGVNGNTIYF
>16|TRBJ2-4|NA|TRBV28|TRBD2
TGTGCCAGCAGTCTTAAGGCTAGCGGAAAACGGAACATTCAGTACTTC
CASSLKASGKRNIQYF
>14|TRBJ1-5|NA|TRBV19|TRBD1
TGTGCCAGTAGTATTCGGACAGGGAGTCTGCCCCAGCATTTT
CASSIRTGSLPQHF
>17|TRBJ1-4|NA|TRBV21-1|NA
TGTGCCAGCAGCAAAGCGAAAAAGGACAGACCTAATGAAAAACTGTTTTTT
CASSKAKKDRPNEKLFF
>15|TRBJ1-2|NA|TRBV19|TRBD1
TGTGCCAGTAGTGCCCCGGGACAGGGGAGAGGAGGCTACACCTTC
CASSAPGQGRGGYTF
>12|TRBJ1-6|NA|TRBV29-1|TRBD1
TGCAGCGTTCAAGGGGGCGATTCACCCCTCCACTTT
CSVQGGDSPLHF
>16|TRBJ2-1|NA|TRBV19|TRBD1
TGTGCCAGTAGTACCTCCGGGACAGGGGCCTACAATGAGCAGTTCTTC
CASSTSGTGAYNEQFF
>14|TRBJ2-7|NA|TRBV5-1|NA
TGCGCCAGCAGCTTGGATGGGGTTCTCTACGAGCAGTACTTC
CASSLDGVLYEQYF
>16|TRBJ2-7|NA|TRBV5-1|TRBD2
TGCGCCAGCAGCTTCGGGCTATCCACTAGCGACCACGAGCAGTACTTC
CASSFGLSTSDHEQYF
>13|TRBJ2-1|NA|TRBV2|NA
TGTGCCAGCAGTGGTACTTCCTACAATGAGCAGTTCTTC
CASSGTSYNEQFF
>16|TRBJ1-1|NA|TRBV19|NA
TGTGCCAGTAGGGACCTCCATGACGGGGCGAACACTGAAGCTTTCTTT
CASRDLHDGANTEAFF
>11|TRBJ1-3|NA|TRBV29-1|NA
TGCAGCGTACAAGAGGGAAACACCATATATTTT
CSVQEGNTIYF
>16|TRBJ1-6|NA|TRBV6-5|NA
TGTGCCAGCAGTTACTCGATAACAGGGCGGGATTCACCCCTCCACTTT
CASSYSITGRDSPLHF
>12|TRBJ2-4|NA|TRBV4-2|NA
TGTGCCAGCAGCCGGGACTTTTACATTCAGTACTTC
CASSRDFYIQYF
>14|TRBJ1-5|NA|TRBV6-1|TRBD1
TGTGCCAGCAGTGAGACAGGGGGAGTTCAGCCCCAGCATTTT
CASSETGGVQPQHF
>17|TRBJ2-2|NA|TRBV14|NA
TGTGCCAGCAGCCAAGACCCCCACAGGGCAAACACCGGGGAGCTGTTTTTT
CASSQDPHRANTGELFF
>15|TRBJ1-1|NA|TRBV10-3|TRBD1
TGTGCCATCAGTGACTACGGGACAGGGGGAACCGAAGCTTTCTTT
CAISDYGTGGTEAFF
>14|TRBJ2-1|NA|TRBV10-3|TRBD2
TGTGCCATCGGTTGGACTAGCGGGAGCAATGAGCAGTTCTTC
CAIGWTSGSNEQFF
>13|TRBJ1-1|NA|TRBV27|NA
TGTGCCAGCAGTTGGGGGGCCCCCACTGAAGCTTTCTTT
CASSWGAPTEAFF
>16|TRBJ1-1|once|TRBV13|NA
TGTGCCAGCAGCTTAGAAACAGGGAGGTTGAACACTGAAGCTTTCTTT
CASSLETGRLNTEAFF
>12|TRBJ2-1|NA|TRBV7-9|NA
TGTGCCAGCAGCTTAATCGGGACTGAGGGGTTCTTC
CASSLIGTEGFF
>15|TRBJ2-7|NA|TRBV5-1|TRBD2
TGCGCCAGCAGCTTCTTGACTAGCGGTTTGGGTGAGCAGTACTTC
CASSFLTSGLGEQYF
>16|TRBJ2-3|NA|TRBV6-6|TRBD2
TGTGCCAGCAGCCACAACGGAGCGGGGGAGAGTCGCCCGCAGTATTTT
CASSHNGAGESRPQYF
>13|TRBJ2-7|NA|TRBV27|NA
TGTGCCAGCAGTTTCCTACAGGGTGGCGAGCAGTACTTC
CASSFLQGGEQYF
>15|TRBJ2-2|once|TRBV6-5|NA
TGTGCCAGCAGTCCAATCTTACAGGGAACCGGGGAGCTGTTTTTT
CASSPILQGTGELFF
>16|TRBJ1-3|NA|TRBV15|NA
TGTGCCACCAGCAGAGATAGGGGCTCGGAGGGAAACACCATATATTTT
CATSRDRGSEGNTIYF